The 26 T cell receptor beta chains given below trace back to one sample, sequenced in a study of persistence of HIV-infected CD4 T cells (dated by TCRdb to the early 2020s). These receptors' antigens are unknown. The immunoSEQ hsTCRB assay version 4 in survey mode was used to sequence TCRbeta repertoires from genomic DNA. The source is immuneACCESS, and TCRdb retained only in-frame sequences with V and J called. Part of the clones is not carried over; for the studies checked, unresolved V genes explain less than half of this, and the remainder is unexplained. This sample gives about 48,000 clones in total; 75% to 85% of them show up just once. The ten biggest clones cover about 3% of the sample. This specimen's treatment or condition label, interpreted: suppressive antiretroviral therapy. Lysates of CMV-infected fibroblasts at 10 ug/mL were used to stimulate the cells. Nonresponding CD40L-negative CD69-negative CD45RO-high memory CD4+ T cells were sorted as memory populations depleted of antigen-responding cells.

Sequencing was performed on CD4+ T cells sorted from PBMCs after approximately 20-hour stimulation, taken from a patient who received antiretroviral therapy. The sample's cell subset or site label, decoded: CD40L-CD69- CD45RO-high memory CD4 T cells not responding to CMV lysate. The source of these receptors is an adult man with HIV who was CMV-seropositive.

The chain recombines TRBV19 with TRBJ2-2; D is unclear. Germline CDR1 LNHDA, CDR2 SQIVND (reference sequence). V was cut by 8 bases and J by 4 bases, with 17 bases left in between. The CDR3 sequence is 15 residues long. Written as DNA, the CDR3 is TGTGCCAGTTCTTCTCACAGTATGGGCACCGGGGAGCTGTTTTTT. The encoded protein is CASSSHSMGTGELFF.

The J gene is TRBJ2-7, the V gene TRBV15; TRBD1 is a possible D gene (6 bases). This CDR3 is built from 15 residues. V lost 4 bases, J lost 0 bases, and 13 bases lay in between. CDR1 and CDR2 (germline): LNHNV, YYDKDF (reference sequence). The CDR3 here is CATSNHQGNSYEQYF. The DNA of the CDR3 is TGTGCCACCAGCAACCACCAGGGGAACTCCTACGAGCAGTACTTC. The full variable domain, rest sourced from reference TRBV15 and TRBJ2-7, is DAMVIQNPRYQVTQFGKPVTLSCSQTLNHNVMYWYQQKSSQAPKLLFHYYDKDFNNEADTPDNFQSRRPNTSFCFLDIRSPGLGDTAMYLCATSNHQGNSYEQYFGPGTRLTVT.

The V gene is TRBV3-1 (or the pseudogene TRBV3-2), the J gene TRBJ2-5; D remains unclear. V gave up 5 bases and J gave up 5 bases, with 6 bases separating them. This CDR3 is 11 amino acids long. Germline V gene sequence: CDR1 LGHDT, CDR2 YNNKEL (reference sequence). As DNA, the CDR3 is TGTGCCAGCAGCGTCCGGGAGACCCAGTACTTC. Translation: CASSVRETQYF.

The chain carries TRBV9 and TRBJ1-2; no definite D call. This CDR3 is 13 amino acids long. V dropped 1 base and J dropped 4 bases, with 8 bases sitting between them. Germline V gene data show CDR1 as SGDLS and CDR2 as YYNGEE. CDR3 in DNA: TGTGCCAGCAGCGTATCAGGACTCTATGGCTACACCTTC. Translation: CASSVSGLYGYTF. The whole variable domain, remainder taken from reference TRBV9 and TRBJ1-2, is DSGVTQTPKHLITATGQRVTLRCSPRSGDLSVYWYQQSLDQGLQFLIQYYNGEERAKGNILERFSAQQFPDLHSELNLSSLELGDSALYFCASSVSGLYGYTFGSGTRLTVV.

The chain couples TRBV28 to TRBJ1-5, with 9 bases lining up with TRBD1. Germline V lookup: CDR1 MDHEN, CDR2 SYDVKM. The CDR3 loop spans 18 amino acids. Trimming at V came to 3 bases and at J to 2 bases, leaving 11 bases not matched to a gene. The CDR3 loop reads CASSFPTGTGNRNQPQHF. In DNA form, the CDR3 reads TGTGCCAGCAGTTTCCCCACCGGGACAGGGAACCGCAATCAGCCCCAGCATTTT.

This chain connects TRBV5-1 to TRBJ1-6, with D possibly being TRBD1 (6 bases). This CDR3 contains 14 residues. Trimming cost V 4 bases and J 8 bases, with 13 bases left between them. CDR1 SGHRS and CDR2 YFSETQ come from the germline V gene. In nucleotides, the CDR3 is TGCGCCAGCAGCCAAAGACAGGAACATTCACCCCTCCACTTT. It yields the protein CASSQRQEHSPLHF. The whole variable domain, remainder taken from reference TRBV5-1 and TRBJ1-6, is KAGVTQTPRYLIKTRGQQVTLSCSPISGHRSVSWYQQTPGQGLQFLFEYFSETQRNKGNFPGRFSGRQFSNSRSEMNVSTLELGDSALYLCASSQRQEHSPLHFGNGTRLTVT.

V is TRBV5-6 and J is TRBJ2-3; TRBD2 aligns across 10 bases. This CDR3 has 16 residues. The ends lost 4 bases at V and 1 base at J; junction bases unmatched: 6. CDR1 is SGHDT, CDR2 YYEEEE, per germline. The CDR3 DNA is TGTGCCAGCAGCCCCTGGCTAGCGGGGGGCACAGATACGCAGTATTTT. Translating gives CASSPWLAGGTDTQYF. Based on the CDR3 plus reference TRBV5-6 and TRBJ2-3, the full variable domain is DAGVTQSPTHLIKTRGQQVTLRCSPKSGHDTVSWYQQALGQGPQFIFQYYEEEERQRGNFPDRFSGHQFPNYSSELNVNALLLGDSALYLCASSPWLAGGTDTQYFGPGTRLTVL.

This chain links TRBV5-1 with TRBJ1-1, with D hard to call. Trimming took off 1 base at V and 2 bases at J, with 6 bases between the two ends. Germline V gene lookup returns CDR1 SGHRS and CDR2 YFSETQ. This CDR3 spans 13 amino acids. Here the CDR3 reads CASSLRSNTEAFF. CDR3 DNA sequence: TGCGCCAGCAGCTTGCGGAGTAACACTGAAGCTTTCTTT.

The chain links TRBV4-3 to TRBJ2-3; 7 bases are a match to TRBD2. CDR3 length equals 16 residues. Germline V lookup: CDR1 LGHNA, CDR2 YSLEER. Trimming removed 0 bases from V and 3 bases from J; junction bases left unmatched: 6. The CDR3 DNA reads as TGCGCCAGCAGCCAAGAGGGGGAGGGCCAAACAGATACGCAGTATTTT. This gives the protein CASSQEGEGQTDTQYF.

The chain combines TRBV5-8 with TRBJ1-4; 7 bases align to TRBD1. Unmatched junction bases numbered 9, after V lost 5 bases and J lost 5 bases. This CDR3 comprises 15 residues. CDR1 and CDR2 from the germline V gene are SGHTS and YDEGEE. As DNA, the CDR3 is TGTGCCAGCAGTTCCGGGACAGCTATAAATGAAAAACTGTTTTTT. Translated: CASSSGTAINEKLFF.

The chain has TRBV7-6 and TRBJ1-3, with TRBD1 as a possible D gene (6 bases). The CDR3 extends over 15 amino acids. Germline-derived CDR1 and CDR2 are SGHVS and FNYEAQ. Trimming took off 5 bases at V and 0 bases at J, with 11 bases between the two ends. The CDR3 coding sequence is TGTGCCAGCAGCCCCACCAGGGGCTCTGGAAACACCATATATTTT. Protein: CASSPTRGSGNTIYF.

The chain couples TRBV27 to TRBJ2-7; D is perhaps TRBD1 or TRBD2 (5 bases each). Germline loops: CDR1 MNHEY, CDR2 SMNVEV (reference sequence). The CDR3 is 12 residues long. V gave up 4 bases and J gave up 6 bases, with 10 bases separating them. CDR3 amino acids: CASSSLRGEQYF. The CDR3 nucleotides are TGTGCCAGCAGTTCCCTGAGGGGCGAGCAGTACTTC.

This rearrangement joins TRBV18 to TRBJ1-1; D unresolved. The germline V gene encodes CDR1 KGHSH and CDR2 LQKENI. V lost 0 bases, J lost 6 bases, and 8 bases lay in between. This CDR3 is built from 13 residues. As DNA, the CDR3 is TGTGCCAGCTCACCACCGGGAGGACCTGAAGCTTTCTTT. Encoded protein: CASSPPGGPEAFF.

The chain uses TRBV29-1 and TRBJ1-1; D ambiguous. Germline V gene data show CDR1 as SQVTM and CDR2 as ANQGSEA. V lost 7 bases to trimming and J lost 3 bases, with 9 bases between them. The CDR3 consists of 11 residues. CDR3 residues: CSALEYTEAFF. CDR3 bases: TGCAGCGCCCTTGAATACACTGAAGCTTTCTTT.

This clone was seen once. The chain employs TRBV5-1 and TRBJ1-2, with 9 bases matching TRBD1. Germline lookup yields CDR1 SGHRS and CDR2 YFSETQ. This CDR3 is built from 15 residues. J lost 2 bases, V lost 3 bases, and 5 bases had no gene match. Written as DNA, the CDR3 is TGCGCCAGCAGCTCGACAGGGGGTCTCAACTATGGCTACACCTTC. Amino acid sequence: CASSSTGGLNYGYTF.

This chain uses TRBV19 with TRBJ1-2; D gene unclear. The V gene lost 2 bases and the J gene lost 6 bases, with 13 bases spanning the gap. Germline CDR1 and CDR2: LNHDA and SQIVND (reference sequence). The CDR3 runs 14 residues. The CDR3 DNA is TGTGCCAGTAGTATACCCCAGACTACTCATGGCTACACCTTC. This gives the protein CASSIPQTTHGYTF.

The genes are TRBV7-3 and TRBJ2-6; no definite D call. Trimming pared 4 bases from V and 2 bases from J, leaving 9 bases between. The CDR3 covers 15 residues. From germline, CDR1 is SGHTA and CDR2 FQGTGA. CDR3 amino acids: CASSWTNPGANVLTF. In nucleotides, the CDR3 is TGTGCCAGCAGCTGGACGAACCCTGGGGCCAACGTCCTGACTTTC.

This clone was found once. This chain connects TRBV10-3 to TRBJ1-5; D remains unclear. The CDR3 is 13 amino acids. V was clipped by 0 bases and J by 7 bases, with 7 bases between them. Germline V gives CDR1 ENHRY, CDR2 SYGVKD. The CDR3 bases are TGTGCCATCAGTGAGTCGTTCGTCCAGCCCCAGCATTTT. As protein: CAISESFVQPQHF.

This clone was seen just once. The chain is built from TRBV5-1 and TRBJ1-2, with D tentatively TRBD1 (5 bases). This CDR3 is built from 14 residues. Germline CDR1 and CDR2: SGHRS and YFSETQ. V lost 0 bases and J lost 2, with 8 bases in between. For the CDR3, the DNA is TGCGCCAGCAGCTTGGAGGCAGGGAACTATGGCTACACCTTC. Translation gives CASSLEAGNYGYTF.

This chain connects TRBV28 to TRBJ2-1; no reliable D call. The CDR3 consists of 15 residues. Germline V gives CDR1 MDHEN, CDR2 SYDVKM. Trimming removed 1 base at V and 3 bases at J, with 10 bases between. CDR3: CASSLLGRNYNEQFF. The DNA for the CDR3 is TGTGCCAGCAGTTTATTAGGGCGGAACTACAATGAGCAGTTCTTC.

The rearrangement uses TRBV30 and TRBJ2-5, with D perhaps being TRBD1 or TRBD2 (6 bases each). The CDR3 length is 17 residues. Germline V gene sequence: CDR1 GTSNPN, CDR2 SVGIG (reference sequence). V was cut by 2 bases and J by 5 bases, with 24 bases left in between. The CDR3, as DNA: TGTGCCTGGAGTCCTCTCTTAGGACTACCGCAGGGGGAGACCCAGTACTTC. Protein product: CAWSPLLGLPQGETQYF.

In its sample, this clone was seen once. This chain connects TRBV5-1 to TRBJ2-5; D is possibly TRBD2 (5 bases). V lost 5 bases to trimming and J lost 1 base, with 9 bases between them. The length of the CDR3 is 13 residues. Germline CDR1 reads SGHRS; CDR2 reads YFSETQ. In DNA form, the CDR3 reads TGCGCCAGCAGACAAGCGGCCCAAGAGACCCAGTACTTC. The encoded protein is CASRQAAQETQYF.

The V call is TRBV6-5, the J call TRBJ1-5, with D unclear. Germline values: CDR1 MNHEY, CDR2 SVGAGI. This CDR3 spans 14 amino acids. V shed 4 bases and J shed 0 bases, with 7 bases lying between them. The CDR3 sequence: CASSSAPSNQPQHF. In nucleotides, the CDR3 is TGTGCCAGCAGTTCAGCTCCTAGCAATCAGCCCCAGCATTTT.

This clone is termed medium-sized. V usage is TRBV7-2 and J usage is TRBJ2-7, with a weak D call TRBD1 (5 bases). Germline assignment: CDR1 SGHTA and CDR2 FQGNSA. Trimming left V 5 bases short and J 2 bases short, with 10 bases between. The CDR3 is 13 amino acids. CDR3 loop: CASSTQGTYEQYF. The CDR3 nucleotides read TGTGCCAGCAGCACTCAGGGAACCTACGAGCAGTACTTC.

The genes are TRBV4-1 and TRBJ2-1; D possibly uses TRBD1 or TRBD2 (5 bases each). Germline V gene sequence: CDR1 MGHRA, CDR2 YSYEKL. V was clipped by 0 bases and J by 3 bases, with 15 bases between them. The CDR3 spans 17 residues. The DNA of the CDR3 is TGCGCCAGCAGCCAAGACATGGGACGGACGATCTACAATGAGCAGTTCTTC. This gives the protein CASSQDMGRTIYNEQFF.

The chain couples TRBV10-3 to TRBJ2-6; unclear D gene. The CDR3 is made up of 15 amino acids. V gave up 4 bases and J gave up 0 bases, with 7 bases separating them. Germline-derived CDR1 and CDR2 are ENHRY and SYGVKD. The CDR3 spells CAISAKDSGANVLTF. Written as DNA, the CDR3 is TGTGCCATCAGTGCGAAGGACTCTGGGGCCAACGTCCTGACTTTC.